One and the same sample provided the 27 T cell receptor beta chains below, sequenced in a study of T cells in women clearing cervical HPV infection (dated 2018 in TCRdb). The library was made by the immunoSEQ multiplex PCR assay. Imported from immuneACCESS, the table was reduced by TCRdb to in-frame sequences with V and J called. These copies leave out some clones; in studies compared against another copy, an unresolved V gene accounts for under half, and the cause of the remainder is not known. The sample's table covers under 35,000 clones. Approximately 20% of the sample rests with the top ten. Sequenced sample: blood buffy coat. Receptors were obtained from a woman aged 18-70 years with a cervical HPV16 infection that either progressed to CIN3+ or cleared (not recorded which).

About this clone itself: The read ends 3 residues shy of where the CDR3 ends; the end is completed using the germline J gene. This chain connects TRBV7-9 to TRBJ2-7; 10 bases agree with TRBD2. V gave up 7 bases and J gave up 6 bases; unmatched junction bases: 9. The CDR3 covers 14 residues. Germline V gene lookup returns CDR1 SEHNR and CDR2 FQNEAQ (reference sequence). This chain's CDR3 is CASNTLAGDSEQYF. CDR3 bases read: TGTGCCAGCAACACCCTAGCGGGAGACTCCGAG.

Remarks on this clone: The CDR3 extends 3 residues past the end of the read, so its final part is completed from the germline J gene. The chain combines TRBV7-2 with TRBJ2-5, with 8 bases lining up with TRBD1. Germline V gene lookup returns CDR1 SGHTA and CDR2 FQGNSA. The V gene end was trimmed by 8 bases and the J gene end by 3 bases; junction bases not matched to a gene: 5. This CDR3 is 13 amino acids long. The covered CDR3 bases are TGTGCCAGCGGAAACAGGGGGGAAGAGACC. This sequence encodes CASGNRGEET. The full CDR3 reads CASGNRGEETQYF.

The CDR3 is CASSINVNYGQYF. The sequenced part of the CDR3 DNA is TGTGCCAGTAGTATAAACGTTAACTATGGT. The rearrangement uses TRBV19 and TRBJ2-4; D is undetermined. The CDR3 goes on 3 residues after the read ends, and that part is filled in from the germline J gene. CDR3 length: 13 residues. Germline assignment: CDR1 LNHDA and CDR2 SQIVND (reference sequence).

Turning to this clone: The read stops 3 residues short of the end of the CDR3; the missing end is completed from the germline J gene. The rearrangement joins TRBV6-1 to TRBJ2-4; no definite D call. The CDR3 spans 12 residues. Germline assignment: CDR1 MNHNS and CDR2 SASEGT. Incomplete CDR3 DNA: TGTGCCAGCAGTGAATCCATCTATGGT. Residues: CASSESIYG. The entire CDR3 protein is CASSESIYGQYF.

This CDR3 is CASSVGTGGYEQYF. Partial CDR3 DNA: TGTGCCAGCAGTGTGGGGACAGGGGGCTACGAG. The chain is built from TRBV2 and TRBJ2-7; TRBD1 aligns across 11 bases. The read stops 3 residues short of the end of the CDR3; the missing end is completed from the germline J gene. Per the germline V gene, CDR1 is SNHLY and CDR2 is FYNNEI. The CDR3 is 14 amino acids. Losses at the gene ends were 4 bases for V and 3 bases for J; bases not matched to a gene: 2.

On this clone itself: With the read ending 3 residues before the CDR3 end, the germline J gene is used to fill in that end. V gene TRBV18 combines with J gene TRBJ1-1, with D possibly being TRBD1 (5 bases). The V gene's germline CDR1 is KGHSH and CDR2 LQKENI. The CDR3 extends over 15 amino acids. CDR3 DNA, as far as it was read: TGTGCCAGCTCACTGGGGACTAGCGGGAGCCGCGGA. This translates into CASSLGTSGSRG. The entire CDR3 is CASSLGTSGSRGAFF.

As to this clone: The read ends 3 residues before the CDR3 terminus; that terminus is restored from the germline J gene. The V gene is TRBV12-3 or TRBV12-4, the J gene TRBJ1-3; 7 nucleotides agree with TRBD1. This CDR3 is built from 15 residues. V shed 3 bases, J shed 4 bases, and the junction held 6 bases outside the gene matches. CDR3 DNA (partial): TGTGCCAGCAGTTTTGGGAAGGGGGCAGGAAACACC. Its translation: CASSFGKGAGNT. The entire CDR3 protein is CASSFGKGAGNTIYF.

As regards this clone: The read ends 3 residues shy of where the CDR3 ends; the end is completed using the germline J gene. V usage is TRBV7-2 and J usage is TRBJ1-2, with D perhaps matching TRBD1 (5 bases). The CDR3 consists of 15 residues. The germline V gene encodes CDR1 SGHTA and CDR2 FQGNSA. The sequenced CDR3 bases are TGTGCCAGCAGCTTAGCAGCGGGGGTTAACAATGAC. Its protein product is CASSLAAGVNND. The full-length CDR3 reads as CASSLAAGVNNDYTF.

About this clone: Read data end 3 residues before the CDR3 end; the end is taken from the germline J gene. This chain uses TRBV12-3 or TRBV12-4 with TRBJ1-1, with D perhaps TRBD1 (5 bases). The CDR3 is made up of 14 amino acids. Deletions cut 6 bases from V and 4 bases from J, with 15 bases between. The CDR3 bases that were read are TGTGCCAGCAGACCGATTAGAGGGGCCACTGAA. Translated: CASRPIRGATE. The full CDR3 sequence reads CASRPIRGATEAFF.

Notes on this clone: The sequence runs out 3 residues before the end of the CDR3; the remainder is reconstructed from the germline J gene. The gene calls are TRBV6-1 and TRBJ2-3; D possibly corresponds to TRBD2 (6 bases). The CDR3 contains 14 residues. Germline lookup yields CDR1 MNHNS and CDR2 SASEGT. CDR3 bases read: TGTGCCAGCAGTGGGGGGGTCTACCGGGAGACG. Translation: CASSGGVYRET. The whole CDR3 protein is CASSGGVYRETQYF.

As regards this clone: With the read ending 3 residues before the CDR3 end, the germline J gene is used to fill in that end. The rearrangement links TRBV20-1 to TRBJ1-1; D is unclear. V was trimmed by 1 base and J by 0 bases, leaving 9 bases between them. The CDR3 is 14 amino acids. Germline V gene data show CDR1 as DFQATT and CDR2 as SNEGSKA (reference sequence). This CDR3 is CSARGAAMNTEAFF. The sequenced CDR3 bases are TGCAGTGCTAGAGGGGCAGCCATGAACACTGAA.

The covered CDR3 bases are TGCGCCAGCAGCCCTCGACAGGGACTCTACGAG. Protein product: CASSPRQGLYE. In full, the CDR3 is CASSPRQGLYEQYF. This chain connects TRBV5-1 to TRBJ2-7, with a weak D call TRBD1 (7 bases). Sequencing ends 3 residues short of the CDR3 end; the germline J gene provides the rest. Looked up from germline, CDR1 is SGHRS and CDR2 is YFSETQ. Trimming shortened V by 4 bases and J by 3 bases, and 14 bases separated the two germline ends. CDR3 length: 14 residues.

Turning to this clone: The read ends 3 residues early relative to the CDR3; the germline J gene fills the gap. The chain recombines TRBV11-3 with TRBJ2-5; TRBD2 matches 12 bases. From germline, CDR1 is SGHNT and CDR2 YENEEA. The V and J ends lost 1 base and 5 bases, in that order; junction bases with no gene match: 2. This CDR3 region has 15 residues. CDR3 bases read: TGTGCCAGCAGCTTAGGACTAGCGGGGGTGGAGACC. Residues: CASSLGLAGVET. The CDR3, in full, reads CASSLGLAGVETQYF.

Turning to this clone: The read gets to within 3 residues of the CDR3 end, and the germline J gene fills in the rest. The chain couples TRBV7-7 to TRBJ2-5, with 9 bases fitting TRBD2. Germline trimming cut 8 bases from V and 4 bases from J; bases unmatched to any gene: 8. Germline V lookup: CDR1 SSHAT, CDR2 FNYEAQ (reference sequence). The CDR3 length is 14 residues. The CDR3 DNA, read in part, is TGTGCCAGCCAGGCGGGAGGGCCTGGAGAGACC. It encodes CASQAGGPGET. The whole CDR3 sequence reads CASQAGGPGETQYF. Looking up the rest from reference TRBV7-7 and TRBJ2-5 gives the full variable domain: GAGVSQSPRYKVTKRGQDVTLRCDPISSHATLYWYQQALGQGPEFLTYFNYEAQPDKSGLPSDRFSAERPEGSISTLTIQRTEQRDSAMYRCASQAGGPGETQYFGPGTRLLVL.

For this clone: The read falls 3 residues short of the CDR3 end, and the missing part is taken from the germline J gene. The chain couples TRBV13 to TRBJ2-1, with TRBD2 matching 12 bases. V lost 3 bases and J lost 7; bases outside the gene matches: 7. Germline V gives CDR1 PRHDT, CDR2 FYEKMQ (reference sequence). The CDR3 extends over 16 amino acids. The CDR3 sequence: CASSLWGLAGGNEQFF. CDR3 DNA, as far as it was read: TGTGCCAGCAGCTTGTGGGGGCTAGCGGGGGGGAATGAG.

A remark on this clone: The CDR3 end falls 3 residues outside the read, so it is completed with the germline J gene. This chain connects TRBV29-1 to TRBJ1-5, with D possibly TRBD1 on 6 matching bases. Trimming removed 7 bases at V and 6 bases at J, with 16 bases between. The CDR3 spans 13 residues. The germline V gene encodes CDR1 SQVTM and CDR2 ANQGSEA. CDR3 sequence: CSAGPGGGQPQHF. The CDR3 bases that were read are TGCAGCGCTGGTCCAGGAGGGGGTCAGCCC.

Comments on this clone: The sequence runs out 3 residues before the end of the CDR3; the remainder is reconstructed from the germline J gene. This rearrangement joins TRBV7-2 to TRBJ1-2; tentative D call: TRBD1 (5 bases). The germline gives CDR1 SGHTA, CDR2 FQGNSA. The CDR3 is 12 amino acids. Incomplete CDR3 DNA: TGTGCCAGCAGCTTAGCAGGGGTAGGC. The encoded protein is CASSLAGVG. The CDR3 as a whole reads CASSLAGVGYTF.

The sequenced CDR3 bases are TGCAGTGCCCCTGGCCCTCTAGCCAAAAACATT. Its translation is CSAPGPLAKNI. The whole CDR3 protein is CSAPGPLAKNIQYF. The rearrangement links TRBV20-1 to TRBJ2-4; no firm D call. The sequence runs out 3 residues before the end of the CDR3; the remainder is reconstructed from the germline J gene. Trimming stripped 6 bases from V and 0 bases from J, with 12 bases between. Looked up from germline, CDR1 is DFQATT and CDR2 is SNEGSKA (reference sequence). CDR3 length equals 14 residues.

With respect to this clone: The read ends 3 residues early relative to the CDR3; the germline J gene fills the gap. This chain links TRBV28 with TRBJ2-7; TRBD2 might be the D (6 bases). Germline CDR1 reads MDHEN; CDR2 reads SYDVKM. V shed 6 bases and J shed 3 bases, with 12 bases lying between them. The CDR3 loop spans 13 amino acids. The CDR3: CASRGGLLYEQYF. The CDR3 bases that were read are TGTGCCAGCAGGGGAGGACTACTCTACGAG.

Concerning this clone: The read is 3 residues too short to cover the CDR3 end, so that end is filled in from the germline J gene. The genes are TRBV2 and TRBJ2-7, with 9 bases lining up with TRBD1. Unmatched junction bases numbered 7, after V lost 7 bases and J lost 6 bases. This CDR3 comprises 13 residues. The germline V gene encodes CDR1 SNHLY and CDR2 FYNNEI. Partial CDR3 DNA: TGTGCCAGCAAGAGGACAGGGGAGGGCGAG. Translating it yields CASKRTGEGE. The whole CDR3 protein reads CASKRTGEGEQYF.

CDR3 DNA (partial): TGTGCCAGCAGTTACTCGACAGACGAG. Translating gives CASSYSTDE. The CDR3 in its entirety is CASSYSTDEQYF. This sequence joins TRBV6-2 or TRBV6-3 and TRBJ2-7; D may be TRBD1 (5 bases). The observed sequence ends 3 residues before the CDR3 terminus, with the missing tail filled in from the germline J gene. Trimming removed 0 bases at V and 5 bases at J, with 5 bases between. CDR3 length: 12 amino acids. Germline-derived CDR1 and CDR2 are MNHEY and SVGEGT.

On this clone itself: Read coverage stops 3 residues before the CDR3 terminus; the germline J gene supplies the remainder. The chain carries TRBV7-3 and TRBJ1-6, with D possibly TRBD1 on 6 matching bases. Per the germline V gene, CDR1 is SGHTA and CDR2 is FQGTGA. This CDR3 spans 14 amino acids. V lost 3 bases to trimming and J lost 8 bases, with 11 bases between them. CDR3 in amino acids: CASSFSGADSPLHF. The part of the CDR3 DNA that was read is TGTGCCAGCAGCTTTTCAGGGGCCGATTCACCC.

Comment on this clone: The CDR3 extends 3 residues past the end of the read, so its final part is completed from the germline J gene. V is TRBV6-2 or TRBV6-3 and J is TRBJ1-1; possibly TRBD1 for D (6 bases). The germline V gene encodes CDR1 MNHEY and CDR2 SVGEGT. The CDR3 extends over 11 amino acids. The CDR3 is CASSLDRYAFF. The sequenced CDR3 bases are TGTGCCAGCAGTCTTGACAGGTAC.

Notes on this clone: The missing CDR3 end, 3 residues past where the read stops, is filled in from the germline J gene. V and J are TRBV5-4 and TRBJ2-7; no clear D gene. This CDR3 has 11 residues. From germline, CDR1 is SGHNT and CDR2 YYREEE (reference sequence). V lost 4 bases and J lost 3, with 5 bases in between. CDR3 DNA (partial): TGTGCCAGCAGCGTAGACTACGAG. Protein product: CASSVDYE. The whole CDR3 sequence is CASSVDYEQYF. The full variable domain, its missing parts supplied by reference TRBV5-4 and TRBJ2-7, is ETGVTQSPTHLIKTRGQQVTLRCSSQSGHNTVSWYQQALGQGPQFIFQYYREEENGRGNFPPRFSGLQFPNYSSELNVNALELDDSALYLCASSVDYEQYFGPGTRLTVT.

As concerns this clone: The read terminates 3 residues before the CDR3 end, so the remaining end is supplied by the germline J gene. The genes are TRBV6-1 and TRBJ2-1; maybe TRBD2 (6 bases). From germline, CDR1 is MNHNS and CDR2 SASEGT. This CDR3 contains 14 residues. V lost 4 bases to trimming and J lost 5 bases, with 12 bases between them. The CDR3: CASSGQRVDNEQFF. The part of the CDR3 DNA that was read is TGTGCCAGCAGTGGCCAGCGGGTCGACAATGAG.

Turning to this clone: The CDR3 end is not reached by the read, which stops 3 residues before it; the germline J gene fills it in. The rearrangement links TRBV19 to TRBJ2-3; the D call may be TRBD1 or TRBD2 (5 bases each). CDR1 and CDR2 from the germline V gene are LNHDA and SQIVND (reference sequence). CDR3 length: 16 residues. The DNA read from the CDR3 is TGTGCCACCGTCCTTGAGGGGCCCTATAGCAATCAGCCG. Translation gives CATVLEGPYSNQP. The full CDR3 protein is CATVLEGPYSNQPQYF.

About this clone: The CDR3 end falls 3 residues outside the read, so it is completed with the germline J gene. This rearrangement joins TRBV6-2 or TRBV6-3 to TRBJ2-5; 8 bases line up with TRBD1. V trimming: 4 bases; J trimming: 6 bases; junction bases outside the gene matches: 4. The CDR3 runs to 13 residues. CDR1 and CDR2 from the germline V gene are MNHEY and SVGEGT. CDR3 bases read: TGTGCCAGCAGTTCGGACAGGGTGAAGACC. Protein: CASSSDRVKT. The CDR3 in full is CASSSDRVKTQYF.